Below are 26 T cell receptor beta chains sequenced from a single sample in a study of cytomegalovirus exposure and HLA in healthy donors. Measured with immunoSEQ multiplex PCR; TCRdb has only the in-frame clones, and not every one. The table has some 340,000 clones, roughly nine tenths seen once. The sequencing sample was made of PBMCs. The receptors were sampled from a woman aged 25 to 39 in good health and CMV-seropositive.

The chain links TRBV5-1 to TRBJ2-3; 8 positions match TRBD2. This CDR3 is built from 14 residues. V lost 6 bases, J lost 2 bases, and 5 bases stayed unmatched. Germline V lookup: CDR1 SGHRS, CDR2 YFSETQ. This chain's CDR3 is CASNERGHTDTQYF. CDR3 nucleotides: TGCGCCAGCAACGAGCGGGGGCACACAGATACGCAGTATTTT.

The chain uses TRBV21-1 and TRBJ2-7; whether TRBD1, the table's D call, matches the DNA was not checked. TRBV21-1 is designated a pseudogene. The CDR3 extends over 11 amino acids. The CDR3 loop reads CASSGHPEQYF. The CDR3 DNA is TGTGCCAGCAGCGGACACCCCGAGCAGTACTTC.

The count of this clone is one. This chain links TRBV5-1 with TRBJ2-3; D uncertain. This CDR3 comprises 14 residues. From germline, CDR1 is SGHRS and CDR2 YFSETQ. V shed 0 bases and J shed 2 bases, with 7 bases lying between them. This CDR3 is CASSLDLDTDTQYF. Here the CDR3 DNA reads TGCGCCAGCAGCTTGGATCTAGACACAGATACGCAGTATTTT.

V usage is TRBV30 and J usage is TRBJ2-1, with 11 bases lining up with TRBD2. There are 18 residues in the CDR3. V dropped 0 bases and J dropped 0; count of bases not matched to a gene: 7. Germline CDR1 GTSNPN, CDR2 SVGIG (reference sequence). The CDR3 region is CAWSVLAGAESSYNEQFF. DNA of the CDR3: TGTGCCTGGAGTGTACTAGCGGGGGCCGAGAGCTCCTACAATGAGCAGTTCTTC. Variable domain in full (rest from reference TRBV30 and TRBJ2-1): SQTIHQWPATLVQPVGSPLSLECTVEGTSNPNLYWYRQAAGRGLQLLFYSVGIGQISSEVPQNLSASRPQDRQFILSSKKLLLSDSGFYLCAWSVLAGAESSYNEQFFGPGTRLTVL.

J is TRBJ2-2 and V is TRBV2; either TRBD1 or TRBD2 may supply D (5 bases each). Germline V gene sequence: CDR1 SNHLY, CDR2 FYNNEI. The V end was cut by 6 bases, the J end by 3 bases, with 14 bases between. The CDR3 extends over 15 amino acids. The CDR3 region has the DNA TGTGCCAGCAGCGCCTGGCAGGGAGACACCGGGGAGCTGTTTTTT. Translating it yields CASSAWQGDTGELFF.

This clone was detected once. V is TRBV5-1 and J is TRBJ1-6; 7 bases line up with TRBD1. The CDR3 has 14 residues. The germline V gene encodes CDR1 SGHRS and CDR2 YFSETQ. V shed 6 bases and J 9 bases; nucleotides not matched to a gene: 9. For the CDR3, the DNA is TGCGCCAGCAAAATCCGGGACAGTTTTTCACCCCTCCACTTT. Protein sequence: CASKIRDSFSPLHF.

The chain couples TRBV7-3 to TRBJ1-6, with 7 bases lining up with TRBD1. The CDR3 loop spans 15 amino acids. V shed 4 bases, J shed 5 bases, and the junction held 5 bases outside the gene matches. Germline V gives CDR1 SGHTA, CDR2 FQGTGA. The CDR3 loop is CASSSSGQDNSPLHF. In DNA form, the CDR3 reads TGTGCCAGCAGCTCATCCGGACAGGATAATTCACCCCTCCACTTT.

The V call is TRBV25-1, the J call TRBJ2-1, with 10 bases lining up with TRBD2. The V segment lost 6 bases and the J segment 4 bases; nucleotides outside the gene matches: 15. Germline CDR1 reads MGHDK; CDR2 reads SYGVNS. The length of the CDR3 is 18 residues. The CDR3 nucleotides are TGTGCCAGCAGGTGGGAGCGGGAGGGCCTCGGAATATACAATGAGCAGTTCTTC. Its protein product is CASRWEREGLGIYNEQFF.

The chain uses TRBV28 and TRBJ1-5; D is unresolved. The CDR3 spans 12 residues. The V and J ends lost 6 bases and 4 bases respectively, with 7 bases between them. Looked up from germline, CDR1 is MDHEN and CDR2 is SYDVKM. DNA for the CDR3: TGTGCCAGCAGCCCCAATAATCAGCCCCAGCATTTT. Its translation is CASSPNNQPQHF.

The chain employs TRBV28 and TRBJ2-7; D remains ambiguous. Germline loops: CDR1 MDHEN, CDR2 SYDVKM. The CDR3 loop spans 13 amino acids. Trimming took off 2 bases at V and 4 bases at J, with 9 bases between the two ends. The CDR3 nucleotides read TGTGCCAGCAGTTTACCAGGAGCATACGAGCAGTACTTC. This codes for CASSLPGAYEQYF.

This clone was seen once. The genes are TRBV7-3 and TRBJ2-1, with TRBD2 matching 14 bases. J was trimmed by 6 bases and V by 5 bases; bases with no gene match: 6. This CDR3 comprises 16 residues. Looked up from germline, CDR1 is SGHTA and CDR2 is FQGTGA. CDR3 sequence: CASSPQGLAGGNEQFF. The CDR3 region has the DNA TGTGCCAGCAGCCCCCAAGGACTAGCGGGAGGCAATGAGCAGTTCTTC. Using reference TRBV7-3 and TRBJ2-1 for the parts outside the CDR3, the full variable domain is GAGVSQTPSNKVTEKGKYVELRCDPISGHTALYWYRQSLGQGPEFLIYFQGTGAADDSGLPNDRFFAVRPEGSVSTLKIQRTERGDSAVYLCASSPQGLAGGNEQFFGPGTRLTVL.

This chain connects TRBV29-1 to TRBJ2-2; 13 bases line up with TRBD2. Trimming took 6 bases from V and 5 from J; bases not matched to a gene: 12. The V gene's germline CDR1 is SQVTM and CDR2 ANQGSEA. The CDR3 has 17 residues. Here the CDR3 DNA reads TGCAGCGTCCTTGGACTAGCGGGAGAGTTTCGAACCGGGGAGCTGTTTTTT. Amino acid sequence: CSVLGLAGEFRTGELFF.

This clone was seen once. The chain carries TRBV5-6 and TRBJ2-6, with D tentatively TRBD1 (5 bases). The V end lost 3 bases, the J end lost 4 bases, and 8 bases lay between the germline ends. This CDR3 is built from 14 residues. The germline CDR1 and CDR2 sequences are SGHDT and YYEEEE. In nucleotides, the CDR3 is TGTGCCAGCAGCTCAGGGTTAGGGGCCAACGTCCTGACTTTC. It codes for CASSSGLGANVLTF.

V usage is TRBV13 and J usage is TRBJ1-2; possible D gene TRBD1, 5 bases. The CDR3 has 16 residues. Germline loops: CDR1 PRHDT, CDR2 FYEKMQ (reference sequence). Trimming removed 3 bases from V and 6 bases from J, with 20 bases in between. In DNA, the CDR3 is TGTGCCAGCAGCTTCGAAGCCGGGGCAGGGTCGAATGGCTACACCTTC. Its protein product is CASSFEAGAGSNGYTF.

The chain is built from TRBV19 and TRBJ2-7; the match to TRBD1 covers 8 bases. Unmatched junction bases numbered 8, after V lost 7 bases and J lost 0 bases. The CDR3 is 15 residues long. Germline CDR1 and CDR2: LNHDA and SQIVND (reference sequence). CDR3 coding DNA: TGTGCCAGTACCCTACCGACAGGGGCCTCCTACGAGCAGTACTTC. This gives the protein CASTLPTGASYEQYF. Full variable domain (rest looked up from reference TRBV19 and TRBJ2-7): DGGITQSPKYLFRKEGQNVTLSCEQNLNHDAMYWYRQDPGQGLRLIYYSQIVNDFQKGDIAEGYSVSREKKESFPLTVTSAQKNPTAFYLCASTLPTGASYEQYFGPGTRLTVT.

The rearrangement links TRBV28 to TRBJ2-7, with 7 bases identical to TRBD2. The germline V gene encodes CDR1 MDHEN and CDR2 SYDVKM. V lost 4 bases and J lost 5; bases outside the gene matches: 11. The CDR3 sequence is 15 residues long. The CDR3 here is CASSSGRPSPHEQYF. The CDR3, as DNA: TGTGCCAGCAGTTCCGGGAGGCCGTCGCCCCACGAGCAGTACTTC.

This clone appeared once. The chain employs TRBV28 and TRBJ2-7; possible D gene TRBD1, 6 bases. The CDR3 is 16 residues long. Germline loops: CDR1 MDHEN, CDR2 SYDVKM. V was cut by 7 bases and J by 4 bases, with 23 bases left in between. The CDR3 DNA follows: TGTGCCAGCAACCCACCACAGGGCCCTTATTCATACGAGCAGTACTTC. Translated: CASNPPQGPYSYEQYF.

The V call is TRBV11-3, the J call TRBJ2-5, with 13 nucleotides matching TRBD2. The CDR3 contains 16 residues. Germline V gene lookup returns CDR1 SGHNT and CDR2 YENEEA. J lost 2 bases, V lost 5 bases, and 5 bases had no gene match. The CDR3 reads CASSRGTSGKQETQYF. CDR3 coding DNA: TGTGCCAGCAGCCGGGGGACTAGCGGGAAACAAGAGACCCAGTACTTC.

This chain uses TRBV27 with TRBJ1-1, with 7 bases aligning to TRBD1. Germline values: CDR1 MNHEY, CDR2 SMNVEV (reference sequence). The V gene end was trimmed by 7 bases and the J gene end by 1 base; junction bases not matched to a gene: 9. This CDR3 comprises 15 residues. The chain's CDR3 is CASKSTGSWNTEAFF. Written as DNA, the CDR3 is TGTGCCAGCAAATCGACAGGGTCATGGAACACTGAAGCTTTCTTT.

This clone has just a few counts. The V gene is TRBV28, the J gene TRBJ1-5; D is undetermined. V lost 7 bases and J lost 2, with 6 bases in between. Looked up from germline, CDR1 is MDHEN and CDR2 is SYDVKM. CDR3 length: 12 residues. The chain's CDR3 is CASITGNQPQHF. For the CDR3, the DNA is TGTGCCAGCATCACAGGCAATCAGCCCCAGCATTTT.

The chain joins TRBV5-1 to TRBJ2-3, with TRBD2 matching 8 bases. J lost 6 bases, V lost 0 bases, and 6 bases had no gene match. Germline assignment: CDR1 SGHRS and CDR2 YFSETQ. This CDR3 is 15 amino acids long. The CDR3 sequence is CASSLVRLASDTQYF. The DNA for the CDR3 is TGCGCCAGCAGCTTGGTGCGACTAGCGAGCGATACGCAGTATTTT.

V is TRBV29-1 and J is TRBJ2-3; a weak D match, TRBD1 (5 bases). V lost 5 bases, J lost 1 base, and 16 bases lay in between. This CDR3 has 15 residues. Per the germline V gene, CDR1 is SQVTM and CDR2 is ANQGSEA. CDR3 DNA sequence: TGCAGCGTTCTTGTAGGGGCTTTCGGCACAGATACGCAGTATTTT. This translates into CSVLVGAFGTDTQYF.

The J gene is TRBJ1-4, the V gene TRBV30, with a tentative D call TRBD1 (6 bases). V shed 1 base and J shed 0 bases, with 9 bases lying between them. CDR1 is GTSNPN, CDR2 SVGIG, per germline (reference sequence). This CDR3 has 15 amino acids. The CDR3 is CAWSADSSTNEKLFF. The CDR3 DNA follows: TGTGCCTGGAGTGCGGACAGTTCAACTAATGAAAAACTGTTTTTT. Using reference TRBV30 and TRBJ1-4 for the parts outside the CDR3, the full variable domain is SQTIHQWPATLVQPVGSPLSLECTVEGTSNPNLYWYRQAAGRGLQLLFYSVGIGQISSEVPQNLSASRPQDRQFILSSKKLLLSDSGFYLCAWSADSSTNEKLFFGSGTQLSVL.

V usage is TRBV27 and J usage is TRBJ2-7, with TRBD1 matching 8 bases. V shed 8 bases and J 0 bases; nucleotides not matched to a gene: 9. The CDR3 extends over 15 amino acids. The germline gives CDR1 MNHEY, CDR2 SMNVEV (reference sequence). CDR3 in amino acids: CASHPQGAVSYEQYF. The CDR3 DNA follows: TGTGCCAGCCACCCTCAGGGGGCGGTCTCCTACGAGCAGTACTTC.

J is TRBJ1-5 and V is TRBV4-2; TRBD1 is a possible D gene (6 bases). Trimming shortened V by 1 base and J by 3 bases, and 19 bases separated the two germline ends. Germline assignment: CDR1 LGHNA and CDR2 YNFKEQ. The CDR3 totals 18 residues. In DNA form, the CDR3 reads TGTGCCAGCAGCCAAGTACTTCCCGGAGGGACACCCAATCAGCCCCAGCATTTT. Amino acids: CASSQVLPGGTPNQPQHF.

Comments on this clone: At one end, the junction sequence differs from germline, possibly due to a read error. V is TRBV4-1 and J is TRBJ2-7, with D unresolved. This CDR3 contains 15 residues. From germline, CDR1 is MGHRA and CDR2 YSYEKL. The CDR3 spells CASSQDLVEDYEQYF. The CDR3 coding sequence is TGCGCCAGCAGTCAAGATCTAGTTGAAGACTACGAGCAGTACTTC.